This T cell receptor (beta chain) was sequenced in a study of lymphopenia after photon versus proton radiotherapy. Study findings and constraints: Post-nadir diversity loss with photons came from oligoclonal expansion, particularly CD8+ Temra cells. Better survival with proton therapy was suggested as possible, not demonstrated. Larger post-nadir TCR diversity loss correlated inversely with survival in deceased patients. Proton therapy kept repertoires fairly stable, unlike photons, which gained effector/memory cells.

Sequencing was performed with immunoSEQ multiplex PCR; in TCRdb, only in-frame clones are kept and a portion is missing. The data contain around 70,000 clones, 92% of them singletons. A remark on this clone: Its matching antigen is unknown.

The CDR3 is 11 amino acids. Germline CDR1 and CDR2: LGHNT and FRNRAP. Trimming removed 3 bases from V and 11 bases from J, with 8 bases in between. The sample consisted of peripheral blood, taken from a patient treated with photon-based radiotherapy. The clonotype was recovered from a middle-aged woman with cholangiocarcinoma. The chain employs TRBV12-5 and TRBJ2-1; D unclear. The CDR3 region has the DNA TGTGCTAGTGGTTTCGGCGGACAGCAGTTCTTC. Its protein is CASGFGGQQFF. The whole variable domain, remainder taken from reference TRBV12-5 and TRBJ2-1, is DARVTQTPRHKVTEMGQEVTMRCQPILGHNTVFWYRQTMMQGLELLAYFRNRAPLDDSGMPKDRFSAEMPDATLATLKIQPSEPRDSAVYFCASGFGGQQFFGPGTRLTVL.